The 14 T cell receptor beta chains in this list originate from one sample, sequenced in a study of blood T cell repertoires in COVID-19 (dated by TCRdb to the early 2020s). Libraries were made using the immunoSEQ multiplex PCR assay. Drawn from immuneACCESS, this table holds only the in-frame rearrangements with V and J called that TCRdb kept. Clones are partly lost; checked studies trace under half to an unresolved V gene and leave the rest unexplained. The sample table contains 98,000 or so clones; only one count was recorded for over 75% of them. The ten largest clones represent under 2.5% of the sample. Sample: peripheral blood. The receptors were gathered from a human donor in a cohort sampled during active COVID-19.

V usage is TRBV6-5 and J usage is TRBJ1-2; weak D call: TRBD1 (6 bases). The CDR3 has 13 amino acids. The V end lost 6 bases, the J end lost 7 bases, and 15 bases lay between the germline ends. Per germline, CDR1 MNHEY and CDR2 SVGAGI. This chain's CDR3 is CASRLGQDSGYTF. The DNA for the CDR3 is TGTGCCAGCAGGCTGGGGCAGGACAGTGGCTACACCTTC.

The chain joins TRBV7-9 to TRBJ1-1; 7 bases align to TRBD1. Germline CDR1 SEHNR, CDR2 FQNEAQ (reference sequence). The junction had 6 bases not matched to a gene; V was cut back by 5 bases and J by 0 bases. The CDR3 runs 15 residues. As DNA, the CDR3 is TGTGCCAGCAGCAGTGGACAGGTCATGAACACTGAAGCTTTCTTT. The encoded protein is CASSSGQVMNTEAFF. The entire variable domain, with the rest obtained from reference TRBV7-9 and TRBJ1-1, is as follows: DTGVSQNPRHKITKRGQNVTFRCDPISEHNRLYWYRQTLGQGPEFLTYFQNEAQLEKSRLLSDRFSAERPKGSFSTLEIQRTEQGDSAMYLCASSSGQVMNTEAFFGQGTRLTVV.

This chain links TRBV2 with TRBJ1-1; D is unresolved. Germline V CDR1 and CDR2: SNHLY, FYNNEI. The V end lost 1 base, the J end lost 2 bases, and 8 bases lay between the germline ends. The CDR3 spans 14 residues. In nucleotides, the CDR3 is TGTGCCAGCAGTGAAGGGAGAAGTAACACTGAAGCTTTCTTT. It encodes CASSEGRSNTEAFF.

The V gene is TRBV2, the J gene TRBJ2-1; D call uncertain. V was shortened by 4 bases and J by 3 bases, with 13 bases between the two germline ends. Germline CDR1 SNHLY, CDR2 FYNNEI. CDR3 length: 15 residues. The CDR3 is CASSGGHLDYNEQFF. DNA of the CDR3: TGTGCCAGCAGTGGCGGCCACCTGGACTACAATGAGCAGTTCTTC.

J is TRBJ2-7 and V is TRBV6-5, with TRBD1 identical over 8 bases. This CDR3 is built from 13 residues. Germline V gives CDR1 MNHEY, CDR2 SVGAGI. The J segment lost 4 bases and the V segment lost 6 bases, leaving 5 bases of the junction unmatched. CDR3: CASRKDREYEQYF. The CDR3, as DNA: TGTGCCAGCAGGAAGGACAGGGAATACGAGCAGTACTTC.

The chain has TRBV7-9 and TRBJ2-2; D gene unclear. Per the germline V gene, CDR1 is SEHNR and CDR2 is FQNEAQ (reference sequence). The ends were cut back, 5 bases at V and 5 bases at J, with 9 bases in the middle. The CDR3 is made up of 13 amino acids. CDR3 DNA sequence: TGTGCCAGCAGCCCTCCCCGGACCGGGGAGCTGTTTTTT. Protein product: CASSPPRTGELFF.

The count of this clone is one. The sample contains more than one DNA sequence encoding this CDR3. V gene TRBV7-2 combines with J gene TRBJ2-3; 7 bases are a match to TRBD2. The CDR3 extends over 15 amino acids. Germline lookup yields CDR1 SGHTA and CDR2 FQGNSA. Trimming at V came to 1 base and at J to 1 base, leaving 2 bases not matched to a gene. CDR3 in amino acids: CASSLVAGGTDTQYF. CDR3 coding DNA: TGTGCCAGCAGCTTAGTAGCGGGTGGCACAGATACGCAGTATTTT.

The chain carries TRBV10-3 and TRBJ1-3; D remains ambiguous. The V gene lost 2 bases and the J gene lost 2 bases, with 7 bases spanning the gap. The germline CDR1 and CDR2 sequences are ENHRY and SYGVKD. The CDR3 is made up of 14 amino acids. The CDR3 protein is CAISERETGNTIYF. CDR3 nucleotides: TGTGCCATCAGTGAGCGCGAAACTGGAAACACCATATATTTT.

The V call is TRBV19, the J call TRBJ1-5; 8 bases are shared with TRBD1. The V gene end was trimmed by 1 base and the J gene end by 4 bases; junction bases not matched to a gene: 3. The CDR3 totals 15 residues. Germline-derived CDR1 and CDR2 are LNHDA and SQIVND (reference sequence). The CDR3 DNA sequence: TGTGCCAGTAGTATAGGGACAGGGTATAATCAGCCCCAGCATTTT. It codes for CASSIGTGYNQPQHF.

CDR3 loop: CASSIAPSGAKNIQYF. CDR3 coding DNA: TGTGCCAGTAGTATAGCGCCTAGCGGGGCCAAAAACATTCAGTACTTC. The rearrangement joins TRBV19 to TRBJ2-4; TRBD2 aligns across 8 bases. The CDR3 has 16 residues. With 1 base clipped from V and 1 base from J, the junction kept 3 bases outside the gene matches. Germline values: CDR1 LNHDA, CDR2 SQIVND (reference sequence).

The J gene is TRBJ2-7, the V gene TRBV6-5, with D possibly matching TRBD2 (6 bases). Trimming cost V 4 bases and J 5 bases, with 15 bases left between them. The CDR3 is made up of 14 amino acids. Per germline, CDR1 MNHEY and CDR2 SVGAGI. CDR3 sequence: CASSLGLLEDEQYF. The CDR3 DNA reads TGTGCCAGCAGTTTGGGACTCCTCGAGGACGAGCAGTACTTC.

The chain uses TRBV4-1 and TRBJ2-1; D gene uncertain. V shed 0 bases and J shed 4 bases, with 13 bases lying between them. From germline, CDR1 is MGHRA and CDR2 YSYEKL. The CDR3 loop spans 16 amino acids. CDR3 region: CASSQDQSDAYNEQFF. DNA of the CDR3: TGCGCCAGCAGCCAAGATCAGAGCGACGCTTACAATGAGCAGTTCTTC.

The chain has TRBV7-7 and TRBJ1-3; D remains unclear. Germline lookup yields CDR1 SSHAT and CDR2 FNYEAQ (reference sequence). The CDR3 contains 15 residues. DNA of the CDR3: TGTGCTATGACTCCCCTCCCGCACTCTGGAAACACCATATATTTT. It yields the protein CAMTPLPHSGNTIYF.

The chain employs TRBV7-9 and TRBJ2-7; 7 nucleotides align to TRBD1. Germline V CDR1 and CDR2: SEHNR, FQNEAQ (reference sequence). Trimming took 5 bases from V and 3 from J; bases not matched to a gene: 16. CDR3 length: 17 residues. CDR3 protein: CASSTGARTHKFYEQYF. The DNA of the CDR3 is TGTGCCAGCAGCACAGGGGCACGGACTCATAAATTCTACGAGCAGTACTTC.